The rows below give T cell receptor beta chains drawn from one sample of a study of T cells after yellow fever vaccination. A single record per CDR3 protein comes from TCRdb applying MiXCR to the 5' RACE reads. Seen here are around 590,000 distinct CDR3 sequences, roughly an eighth observed once, and the top ten hold 15%. Sequenced here: PBMCs, sampled on the day of the yellow fever booster vaccination. Source of these receptors: a man aged 30 to 45 who received the YFV17D yellow fever vaccine. The CDR3 runs from the conserved cysteine through the conserved F or W. D genes are given only for firm matches. Clone sizes are given selectively: once, few, many, or a class where the clone is expanded.

v_call	j_call	clone_size	d_call	cdr3_nt	cdr3_aa
TRBV7-2	TRBJ1-5	many	-	TGTGCCAGCAGCTTAGCCGGGAGCAATCAGCCCCAGCATTTT	CASSLAGSNQPQHF
TRBV20-1	TRBJ1-3	-	-	TGCAGTGCTAGAGATGGGTGGGGAACCACCATATATTTT	CSARDGWGTTIYF
TRBV7-2	TRBJ1-6	-	-	TGTGCCAGCAGCTTACCCTCGGGAGGGCGTGCCCTCCACTTT	CASSLPSGGRALHF
TRBV27	TRBJ2-7	-	-	TGTGCCAGCAGTTTATCGGGGGAGTCAACCTACGAGCAGTACTTC	CASSLSGESTYEQYF
TRBV7-2	TRBJ2-6	few	-	TGTGCCAGCAGCCTCAGTATATCTGGGGCCAACGTCCTGACTTTC	CASSLSISGANVLTF
TRBV28	TRBJ1-6	few	-	TGTGCCAGCAGGGGGGTACTAAATAATTCACCCCTCCACTTT	CASRGVLNNSPLHF
TRBV7-6	TRBJ2-1	few	TRBD2	TGTGCCAGCAGCTCCCGGACTAGCGGGAGAGGATACAATGAGCAGTTCTTC	CASSSRTSGRGYNEQFF
TRBV12-3/TRBV12-4	TRBJ2-3	-	-	TGTGCCAGCAGTTTTCGGAGTCGGGGTACCGATACGCAGTATTTT	CASSFRSRGTDTQYF
TRBV20-1	TRBJ1-3	-	-	TGCAGTGCTAGGGCCCTTCTCCCGGACTCTGGAAACACCATATATTTT	CSARALLPDSGNTIYF
TRBV3-1	TRBJ1-2	few	-	TGTGCCAGCAGGGGGGATGGCTACACCTTC	CASRGDGYTF
TRBV6-1	TRBJ2-1	few	TRBD2	TGTGCCAGCAGTGCGGGACTAGCGGGAGGGCAGGTTGAGCAGTTCTTC	CASSAGLAGGQVEQFF
TRBV20-1	TRBJ2-7	few	TRBD2	TGCTCCGCGTCCATGACGACTAGCGAGTACGAGCAGTACTTC	CSASMTTSEYEQYF
TRBV5-1	TRBJ2-7	many	TRBD2	TGCGCCAGCAGCTTGACTAGCGGGAGCAATCGGGAGCAGTACTTC	CASSLTSGSNREQYF
TRBV19	TRBJ2-7	few	-	TGTGCCAGTAGTCGGTGGAACGAGCAGTACTTC	CASSRWNEQYF
TRBV20-1	TRBJ1-6	-	-	TGCAGTGCTATCTCAGGGCAGATCTATAATTCACCCCTCCACTTT	CSAISGQIYNSPLHF
TRBV7-8	TRBJ2-3	few	-	TGTGCCAGCAGACGCTCGGGGGCAGATACGCAGTATTTT	CASRRSGADTQYF
TRBV7-2	TRBJ2-1	-	TRBD2	TGTGCCAGCAGCCGCCGGACTAGCGGGAGCTCCTACAATGAGCAGTTCTTC	CASSRRTSGSSYNEQFF
TRBV6-2/TRBV6-3	TRBJ2-7	few	-	TGTGCCAGCAAAGGAGCGGCACTGATCAACGAGCAGTACTTC	CASKGAALINEQYF
TRBV20-1	TRBJ2-7	-	-	TGCAGTGCTAGTGGGTCCCGGGACTCCGCCTACGAGCAGTACTTC	CSASGSRDSAYEQYF
TRBV7-2	TRBJ2-2	-	-	TGTGCCAGCAGCTTGCAGGGATCCAACACCGGGGAGCTGTTTTTT	CASSLQGSNTGELFF
TRBV12-3/TRBV12-4	TRBJ2-7	-	TRBD1	TGTGCCAGCAGCCTTCTGGGGACAGGGGGGCGGCAGTACTTC	CASSLLGTGGRQYF
TRBV28	TRBJ2-3	few	TRBD2	TGTGCCAGCAGCCTTGAGGCGGGAGTGACGCAGTATTTT	CASSLEAGVTQYF
TRBV3-1	TRBJ1-2	few	-	TGTGCCAGCAGCCAAGGGGACTTCGGGACGGTATGGGGCTACACCTTC	CASSQGDFGTVWGYTF
TRBV7-8	TRBJ1-5	-	TRBD1	TGTGCCAGCAGCTCGACTCAGGGGGCGCTAGGACAGCCCCAGCATTTT	CASSSTQGALGQPQHF
TRBV6-1	TRBJ2-7	many	TRBD1	TGTGCCAGCAGGACAGGGGGCTTATCCTACGAGCAGTACTTC	CASRTGGLSYEQYF
TRBV6-5	TRBJ2-7	-	-	TGTGCCAGCAGTTACCGGGACGGAGACTACGAGCAGTACTTC	CASSYRDGDYEQYF
TRBV4-1	TRBJ2-3	-	TRBD1	TGCGCCAGCAGCCAAGAAATTGGACAGGGGGCGGTGTTGTCTGTCACAGATACGCAGTATTTT	CASSQEIGQGAVLSVTDTQYF
TRBV6-2/TRBV6-3	TRBJ2-1	few	TRBD2	TGTGCCAGCAGTGACTTTAGCGGGAGCTCCTACAATGAGCAGTTCTTC	CASSDFSGSSYNEQFF
TRBV20-1	TRBJ1-6	few	-	TGCAGTGCTTCAGGGTACCAGTCACCCCTCCACTTT	CSASGYQSPLHF
TRBV4-1	TRBJ1-2	few	-	TGCGCCAGCAGCCAAGATTTATTTGGGGCTGGCTACACCTTC	CASSQDLFGAGYTF
TRBV11-2	TRBJ2-1	few	-	TGTGCCAGCAGCCGGGTGGGTGGTGGTTCCTACAATGAGCAGTTCTTC	CASSRVGGGSYNEQFF
TRBV20-1	TRBJ1-1	-	TRBD1	TGCAGTGCTAGAAGACAGGGGGCGCGTCTTGAAGCTTTCTTT	CSARRQGARLEAFF
TRBV20-1	TRBJ2-1	many	-	TGCAGTGCTAGCTCCAGAGATGAGCAGTTCTTC	CSASSRDEQFF
TRBV20-1	TRBJ2-3	few	-	TGCAGTGCTACAAGGCCTCTTAGCACAGATACGCAGTATTTT	CSATRPLSTDTQYF
TRBV6-2/TRBV6-3	TRBJ1-6	-	-	TGTGCCAGCAGTAACGGACGGACTCAGAGGACCCTCCACTTT	CASSNGRTQRTLHF
TRBV18	TRBJ1-5	-	-	TGTGCCAGCTCACCGGCTGGGACACCAAATCAGCCCCAGCATTTT	CASSPAGTPNQPQHF
TRBV20-1	TRBJ2-7	few	-	TGCAGTGCCCCCCGGGACCTGCTGTACGAGCAGTACTTC	CSAPRDLLYEQYF
TRBV5-1	TRBJ2-2	few	-	TGCGCCAGCAGCTTGGGAGGGAAAAACACCGGGGAGCTGTTTTTT	CASSLGGKNTGELFF
TRBV28	TRBJ2-3	-	-	TGTGCCAGCAGTTTAGGGTCCCTAGGGCCAGATACGCAGTATTTT	CASSLGSLGPDTQYF
TRBV18	TRBJ2-7	few	-	TGTGCCAGCTCAATTACTACTAGTTCCGAGCAGTACTTC	CASSITTSSEQYF
TRBV18	TRBJ2-6	few	TRBD2	TGTGCCAGCTCACCCCGGGGAGGGGTCGTCCCTGGGGCCAACGTCCTGACTTTC	CASSPRGGVVPGANVLTF
TRBV10-3	TRBJ2-1	-	TRBD2	TGTGCCATCAGTGGCCCAAGGACTAGCGGAGTTCCCTCCTACAATGAGCAGTTCTTC	CAISGPRTSGVPSYNEQFF
TRBV6-1	TRBJ2-7	few	TRBD2	TGTGCCAGCAGTACCACTAGCGGGAGGTCCTACGAGCAGTACTTC	CASSTTSGRSYEQYF
TRBV5-1	TRBJ2-3	many	TRBD2	TGCGCCAGCAGCTTGGCAACTAGCGGGAGCACAGATACGCAGTATTTT	CASSLATSGSTDTQYF
TRBV7-2	TRBJ2-7	few	-	TGTGCCAGCAGCTTCGGGACCTGGTACGAGCAGTACTTC	CASSFGTWYEQYF
TRBV25-1	TRBJ1-2	few	-	TGTGCCAGCAAACTTTCAGAGGGACATGGCTACACCTTC	CASKLSEGHGYTF
TRBV12-3/TRBV12-4	TRBJ2-1	many	-	TGTGCCAGCAGTCCCCGGGCCGCCAATGAGCAGTTCTTC	CASSPRAANEQFF
TRBV27	TRBJ2-7	many	-	TGTGCCAGCAGTTCGGACTCTGGATGGTACTTC	CASSSDSGWYF
TRBV12-3/TRBV12-4	TRBJ2-7	-	-	TGTGCCAGCAGTCCCACAGGGAAGACAACCTACGAGCAGTACTTC	CASSPTGKTTYEQYF
TRBV5-1	TRBJ2-3	few	-	TGCGCCAGCAGCTTCCTATCTAGCACAGATACGCAGTATTTT	CASSFLSSTDTQYF